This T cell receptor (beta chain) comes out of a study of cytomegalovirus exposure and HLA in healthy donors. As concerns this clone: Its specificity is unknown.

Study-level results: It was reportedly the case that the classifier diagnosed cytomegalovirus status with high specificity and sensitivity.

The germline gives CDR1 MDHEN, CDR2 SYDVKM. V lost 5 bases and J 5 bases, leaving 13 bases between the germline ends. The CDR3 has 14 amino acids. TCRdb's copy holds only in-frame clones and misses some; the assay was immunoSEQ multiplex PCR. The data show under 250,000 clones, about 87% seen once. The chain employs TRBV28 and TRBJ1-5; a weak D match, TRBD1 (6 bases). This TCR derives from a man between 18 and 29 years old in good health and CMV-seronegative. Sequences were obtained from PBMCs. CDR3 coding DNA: TGTGCCAGCAGTCCTCTGACAGGTTATCAGCCCCAGCATTTT. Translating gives CASSPLTGYQPQHF. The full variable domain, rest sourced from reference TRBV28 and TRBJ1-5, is DVKVTQSSRYLVKRTGEKVFLECVQDMDHENMFWYRQDPGLGLRLIYFSYDVKMKEKGDIPEGYSVSREKKERFSLILESASTNQTSMYLCASSPLTGYQPQHFGDGTRLSIL.